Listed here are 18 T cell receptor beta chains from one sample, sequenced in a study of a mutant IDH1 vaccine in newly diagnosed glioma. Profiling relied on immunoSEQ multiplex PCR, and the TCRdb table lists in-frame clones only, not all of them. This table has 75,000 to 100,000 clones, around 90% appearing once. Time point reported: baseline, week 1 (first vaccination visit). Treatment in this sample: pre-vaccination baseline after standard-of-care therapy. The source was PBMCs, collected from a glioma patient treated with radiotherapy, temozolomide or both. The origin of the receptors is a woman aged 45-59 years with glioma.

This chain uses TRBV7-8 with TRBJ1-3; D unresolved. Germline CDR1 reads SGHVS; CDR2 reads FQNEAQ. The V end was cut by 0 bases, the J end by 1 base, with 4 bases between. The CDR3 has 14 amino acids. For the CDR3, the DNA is TGTGCCAGCAGCTTAGCGGCTTCTGGAAACACCATATATTTT. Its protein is CASSLAASGNTIYF. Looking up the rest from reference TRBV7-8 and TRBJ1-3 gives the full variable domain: GAGVSQSPRYKVAKRGQDVALRCDPISGHVSLFWYQQALGQGPEFLTYFQNEAQLDKSGLPSDRFFAERPEGSVSTLKIQRTQQEDSAVYLCASSLAASGNTIYFGEGSWLTVV.

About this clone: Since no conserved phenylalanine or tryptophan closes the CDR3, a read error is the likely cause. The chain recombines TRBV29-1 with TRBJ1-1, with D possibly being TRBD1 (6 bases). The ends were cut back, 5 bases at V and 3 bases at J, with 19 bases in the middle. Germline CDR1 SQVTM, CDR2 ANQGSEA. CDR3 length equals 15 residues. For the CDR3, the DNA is TGCAGCGTTAACCGGGACACAAGTTCTGACACTGAAGCTTTCCTT. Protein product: CSVNRDTSSDTEAFL.

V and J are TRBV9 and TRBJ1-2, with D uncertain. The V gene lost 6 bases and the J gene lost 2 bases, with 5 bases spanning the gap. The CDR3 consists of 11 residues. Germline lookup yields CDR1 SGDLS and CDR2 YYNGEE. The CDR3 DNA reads TGTGCCAGCAATTCAAACTATGGCTACACCTTC. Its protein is CASNSNYGYTF.

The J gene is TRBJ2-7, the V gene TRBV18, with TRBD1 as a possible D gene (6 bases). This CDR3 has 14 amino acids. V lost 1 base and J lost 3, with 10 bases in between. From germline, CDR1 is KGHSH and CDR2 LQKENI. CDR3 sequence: CASSPLGHHYEQYF. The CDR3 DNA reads TGTGCCAGCTCACCACTGGGACACCACTACGAGCAGTACTTC. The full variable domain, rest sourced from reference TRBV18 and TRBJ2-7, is NAGVMQNPRHLVRRRGQEARLRCSPMKGHSHVYWYRQLPEEGLKFMVYLQKENIIDESGMPKERFSAEFPKEGPSILRIQQVVRGDSAAYFCASSPLGHHYEQYFGPGTRLTVT.

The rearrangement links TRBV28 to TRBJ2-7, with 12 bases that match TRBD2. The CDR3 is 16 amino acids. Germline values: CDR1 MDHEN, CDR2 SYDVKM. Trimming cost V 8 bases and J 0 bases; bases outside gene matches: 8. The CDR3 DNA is TGTGCCAGCGAACTTTCGGGACTAGCGGGCTCCTACGAGCAGTACTTC. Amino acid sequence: CASELSGLAGSYEQYF.

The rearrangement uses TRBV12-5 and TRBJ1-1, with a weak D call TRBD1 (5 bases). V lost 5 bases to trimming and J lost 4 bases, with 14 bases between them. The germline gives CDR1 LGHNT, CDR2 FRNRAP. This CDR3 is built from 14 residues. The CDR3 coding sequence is TGTGCTAGTGGTCCTGGCCGTAGGGGCACTGAAGCTTTCTTT. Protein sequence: CASGPGRRGTEAFF.

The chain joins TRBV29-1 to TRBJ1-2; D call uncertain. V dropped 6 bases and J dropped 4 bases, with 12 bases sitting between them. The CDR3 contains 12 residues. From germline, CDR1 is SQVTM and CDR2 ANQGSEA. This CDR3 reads CSVLLDLYGYTF. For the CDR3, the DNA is TGCAGCGTCCTTCTCGACCTCTATGGCTACACCTTC.

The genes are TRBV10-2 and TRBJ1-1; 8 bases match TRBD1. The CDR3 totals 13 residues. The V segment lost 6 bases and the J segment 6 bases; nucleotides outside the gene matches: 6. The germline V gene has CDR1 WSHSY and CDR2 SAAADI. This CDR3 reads CASRGDRGPEAFF. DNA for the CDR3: TGCGCCAGCAGAGGCGACAGGGGCCCTGAAGCTTTCTTT.

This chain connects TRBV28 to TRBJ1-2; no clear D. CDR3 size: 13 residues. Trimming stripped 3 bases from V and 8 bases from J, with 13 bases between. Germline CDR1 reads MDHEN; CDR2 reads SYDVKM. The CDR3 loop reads CASSFAVTRGYTF. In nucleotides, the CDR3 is TGTGCCAGCAGTTTCGCCGTCACGAGGGGCTACACCTTC.

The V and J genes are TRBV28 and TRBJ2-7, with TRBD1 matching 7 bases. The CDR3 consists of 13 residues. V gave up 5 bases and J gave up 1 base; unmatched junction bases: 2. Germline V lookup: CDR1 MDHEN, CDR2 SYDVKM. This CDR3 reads CASSPGGSYEQYF. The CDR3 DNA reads TGTGCCAGCAGTCCAGGGGGATCCTACGAGCAGTACTTC.

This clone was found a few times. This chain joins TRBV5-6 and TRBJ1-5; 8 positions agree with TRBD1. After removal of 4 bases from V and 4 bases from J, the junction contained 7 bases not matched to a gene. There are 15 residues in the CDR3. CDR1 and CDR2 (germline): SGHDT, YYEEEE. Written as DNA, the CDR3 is TGTGCCAGCAGCCTAGACAGGGGTTTAAATCAGCCCCAGCATTTT. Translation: CASSLDRGLNQPQHF. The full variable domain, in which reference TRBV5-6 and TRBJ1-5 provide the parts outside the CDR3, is DAGVTQSPTHLIKTRGQQVTLRCSPKSGHDTVSWYQQALGQGPQFIFQYYEEEERQRGNFPDRFSGHQFPNYSSELNVNALLLGDSALYLCASSLDRGLNQPQHFGDGTRLSIL.

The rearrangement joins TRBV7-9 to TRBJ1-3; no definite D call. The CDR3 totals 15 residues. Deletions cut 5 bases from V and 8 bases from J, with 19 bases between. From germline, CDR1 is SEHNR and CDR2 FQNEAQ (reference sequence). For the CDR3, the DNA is TGTGCCAGCAGCGGGCGCGAGCGGAAGGTTGACACCATATATTTT. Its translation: CASSGRERKVDTIYF.

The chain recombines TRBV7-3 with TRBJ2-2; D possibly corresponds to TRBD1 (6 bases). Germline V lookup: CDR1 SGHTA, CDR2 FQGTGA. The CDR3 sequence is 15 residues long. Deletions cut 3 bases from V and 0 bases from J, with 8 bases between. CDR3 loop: CASSFGTTNTGELFF. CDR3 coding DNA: TGTGCCAGCAGCTTCGGGACAACGAACACCGGGGAGCTGTTTTTT. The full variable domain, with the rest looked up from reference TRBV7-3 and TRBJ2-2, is GAGVSQTPSNKVTEKGKYVELRCDPISGHTALYWYRQSLGQGPEFLIYFQGTGAADDSGLPNDRFFAVRPEGSVSTLKIQRTERGDSAVYLCASSFGTTNTGELFFGEGSRLTVL.

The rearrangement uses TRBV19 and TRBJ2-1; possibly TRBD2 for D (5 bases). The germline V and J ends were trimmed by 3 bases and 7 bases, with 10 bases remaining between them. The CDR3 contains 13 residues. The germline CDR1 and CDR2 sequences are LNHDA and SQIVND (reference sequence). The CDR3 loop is CASSMLLANEQFF. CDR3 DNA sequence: TGTGCCAGTAGTATGTTGCTAGCTAATGAGCAGTTCTTC.

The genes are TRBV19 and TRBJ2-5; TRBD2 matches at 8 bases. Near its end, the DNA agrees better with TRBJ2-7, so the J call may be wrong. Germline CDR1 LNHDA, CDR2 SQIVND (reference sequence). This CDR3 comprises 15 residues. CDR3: CASSTASGQGYEQYF. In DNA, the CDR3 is TGTGCCAGTAGTACCGCTAGCGGGCAGGGCTACGAGCAGTACTTC.

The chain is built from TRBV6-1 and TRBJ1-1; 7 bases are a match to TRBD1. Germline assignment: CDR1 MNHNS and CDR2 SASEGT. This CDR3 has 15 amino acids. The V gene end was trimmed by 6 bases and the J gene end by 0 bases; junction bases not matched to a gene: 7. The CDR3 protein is CASRNPTGLNTEAFF. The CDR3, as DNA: TGTGCCAGCAGAAATCCGACAGGGCTGAACACTGAAGCTTTCTTT.

The CDR3 DNA is TGTGCCAGCTCACCACCAGGACGACCCTACGAGCAGTACTTC. This codes for CASSPPGRPYEQYF. This sequence joins TRBV18 and TRBJ2-7; D remains unclear. The CDR3 has 14 amino acids. Germline values: CDR1 KGHSH, CDR2 LQKENI. Trimming took off 0 bases at V and 2 bases at J, with 8 bases between the two ends.

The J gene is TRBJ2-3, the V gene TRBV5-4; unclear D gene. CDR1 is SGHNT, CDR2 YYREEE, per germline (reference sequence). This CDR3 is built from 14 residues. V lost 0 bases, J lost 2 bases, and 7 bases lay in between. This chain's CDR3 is CASSLVGYTDTQYF. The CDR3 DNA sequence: TGTGCCAGCAGCTTGGTAGGGTACACAGATACGCAGTATTTT.